A selection of T cell receptor beta chains follows, all from one sample in a study of beta chain features in type 1 diabetes. This table comes from immunoSEQ multiplex PCR, and its TCRdb copy is limited to in-frame clones, with some not included. The data show about 230,000 clones, about 9.3% seen once. Sequencing was performed on naive CD4+ T cells from blood. Receptors originate from a woman younger than 35 in good health. The CDR3 runs from the conserved cysteine through the conserved F or W. The D gene is left open where the match is weak. Rows may omit the clone size; those that give it use once, few, many or a size class.

cdr3_length: 14; v_call: TRBV19; j_call: TRBJ1-4; clone_size: NA; d_call: NA; cdr3_aa: CASSITGTNEKLFF; cdr3_nt: TGTGCCAGTAGCATTACAGGGACTAATGAAAAACTGTTTTTT
cdr3_length: 13; v_call: TRBV9; j_call: TRBJ1-2; clone_size: few; d_call: NA; cdr3_aa: CASSVEGVYGYTF; cdr3_nt: TGTGCCAGCAGCGTAGAAGGGGTTTATGGCTACACCTTC
cdr3_length: 13; v_call: TRBV19; j_call: TRBJ2-5; clone_size: NA; d_call: TRBD2; cdr3_aa: CASKSAGEETQYF; cdr3_nt: TGTGCCAGTAAATCGGCGGGAGAAGAGACCCAGTACTTC
cdr3_length: 13; v_call: TRBV9; j_call: TRBJ2-2; clone_size: few; d_call: NA; cdr3_aa: CASRPRNTGELFF; cdr3_nt: TGTGCCAGCAGACCGAGGAACACCGGGGAGCTGTTTTTT
cdr3_length: 12; v_call: TRBV19; j_call: TRBJ2-7; clone_size: few; d_call: TRBD1; cdr3_aa: CASSPTGGEQYF; cdr3_nt: TGTGCCAGTAGTCCAACAGGGGGCGAGCAGTACTTC
cdr3_length: 15; v_call: TRBV6-6; j_call: TRBJ1-1; clone_size: few; d_call: NA; cdr3_aa: CASSYSNSGGTEAFF; cdr3_nt: TGTGCCAGCAGTTACTCGAATTCCGGGGGCACTGAAGCTTTCTTT
cdr3_length: 16; v_call: TRBV30; j_call: TRBJ2-7; clone_size: NA; d_call: TRBD2; cdr3_aa: CAWSLGLAGGPYEQYF; cdr3_nt: TGTGCCTGGAGTCTCGGACTAGCGGGAGGGCCGTACGAGCAGTACTTC
cdr3_length: 14; v_call: TRBV5-1; j_call: TRBJ2-5; clone_size: NA; d_call: NA; cdr3_aa: CASSLPGAWETQYF; cdr3_nt: TGCGCCAGCAGCTTGCCAGGGGCCTGGGAGACCCAGTACTTC
cdr3_length: 15; v_call: TRBV9; j_call: TRBJ1-1; clone_size: NA; d_call: NA; cdr3_aa: CASSTGGQGNTEAFF; cdr3_nt: TGTGCCAGCAGTACGGGGGGGCAGGGGAACACTGAAGCTTTCTTT
cdr3_length: 14; v_call: TRBV5-1; j_call: TRBJ2-3; clone_size: NA; d_call: NA; cdr3_aa: CASSLESSTDTQYF; cdr3_nt: TGCGCCAGCAGCTTGGAATCTAGTACAGATACGCAGTATTTT
cdr3_length: 13; v_call: TRBV30; j_call: TRBJ1-2; clone_size: NA; d_call: NA; cdr3_aa: CAWRRGLNYGYTF; cdr3_nt: TGTGCCTGGAGAAGGGGGTTGAACTATGGCTACACCTTC
cdr3_length: 14; v_call: TRBV5-6; j_call: TRBJ1-1; clone_size: few; d_call: NA; cdr3_aa: CASRSQGMNTEAFF; cdr3_nt: TGTGCCAGCAGATCTCAGGGAATGAACACTGAAGCTTTCTTT
cdr3_length: 13; v_call: TRBV30; j_call: TRBJ2-1; clone_size: many; d_call: NA; cdr3_aa: CAWRPYGYNEQFF; cdr3_nt: TGTGCCTGGAGGCCCTACGGCTACAATGAGCAGTTCTTC
cdr3_length: 14; v_call: TRBV7-2; j_call: TRBJ1-1; clone_size: NA; d_call: TRBD1; cdr3_aa: CASSQSGGRTEAFF; cdr3_nt: TGTGCCAGCAGCCAATCAGGGGGTAGGACTGAAGCTTTCTTT
cdr3_length: 14; v_call: TRBV4-1; j_call: TRBJ1-5; clone_size: NA; d_call: TRBD1; cdr3_aa: CASSQDRGNQPQHF; cdr3_nt: TGCGCCAGCAGCCAGGACAGGGGGAATCAGCCCCAGCATTTT
cdr3_length: 14; v_call: TRBV6-1; j_call: TRBJ2-7; clone_size: few; d_call: NA; cdr3_aa: CASLAGPSGYEQYF; cdr3_nt: TGTGCCAGCCTAGCCGGACCCTCGGGCTACGAGCAGTACTTC
cdr3_length: 14; v_call: TRBV15; j_call: TRBJ2-7; clone_size: few; d_call: TRBD2; cdr3_aa: CATSRGGGPYEQYF; cdr3_nt: TGTGCCACCAGCAGAGGGGGGGGTCCCTACGAGCAGTACTTC
cdr3_length: 16; v_call: TRBV5-6; j_call: TRBJ2-1; clone_size: few; d_call: NA; cdr3_aa: CASRLARGSSYNEQFF; cdr3_nt: TGTGCCAGCAGACTCGCCCGGGGAAGCTCCTACAATGAGCAGTTCTTC
cdr3_length: 14; v_call: TRBV4-1; j_call: TRBJ2-3; clone_size: NA; d_call: NA; cdr3_aa: CASSQGQLTDTQYF; cdr3_nt: TGCGCCAGCAGCCAAGGACAGCTCACAGATACGCAGTATTTT
cdr3_length: 13; v_call: TRBV30; j_call: TRBJ2-1; clone_size: few; d_call: NA; cdr3_aa: CAWSRGARNEQFF; cdr3_nt: TGTGCCTGGAGCCGGGGGGCAAGGAATGAGCAGTTCTTC
cdr3_length: 16; v_call: TRBV29-1; j_call: TRBJ2-1; clone_size: few; d_call: NA; cdr3_aa: CSVERGQGDTYNEQFF; cdr3_nt: TGCAGCGTTGAGAGGGGACAAGGGGATACCTACAATGAGCAGTTCTTC
cdr3_length: 13; v_call: TRBV6-5; j_call: TRBJ1-2; clone_size: NA; d_call: NA; cdr3_aa: CASSQEGVYGYTF; cdr3_nt: TGTGCCAGCAGCCAGGAAGGGGTTTATGGCTACACCTTC
cdr3_length: 14; v_call: TRBV2; j_call: TRBJ2-3; clone_size: few; d_call: NA; cdr3_aa: CASKRQRGTDTQYF; cdr3_nt: TGTGCCAGCAAGCGACAGCGGGGCACAGATACGCAGTATTTT
cdr3_length: 15; v_call: TRBV29-1; j_call: TRBJ2-2; clone_size: NA; d_call: TRBD1; cdr3_aa: CSVEVRGPSTGELFF; cdr3_nt: TGCAGCGTTGAGGTCAGGGGGCCCTCCACCGGGGAGCTGTTTTTT
cdr3_length: 15; v_call: TRBV4-1; j_call: TRBJ2-2; clone_size: NA; d_call: TRBD2; cdr3_aa: CASSQVSGGTGELFF; cdr3_nt: TGCGCCAGCAGCCAAGTTAGCGGGGGGACCGGGGAGCTGTTTTTT
cdr3_length: 14; v_call: TRBV10-3; j_call: TRBJ2-1; clone_size: NA; d_call: NA; cdr3_aa: CATLSGLAYNEQFF; cdr3_nt: TGTGCCACCCTTAGCGGACTTGCTTACAATGAGCAGTTCTTC
cdr3_length: 13; v_call: TRBV30; j_call: TRBJ1-5; clone_size: many; d_call: NA; cdr3_aa: CAWSVGGEQPQHF; cdr3_nt: TGTGCCTGGAGTGTAGGCGGGGAACAGCCCCAGCATTTT
cdr3_length: 15; v_call: TRBV5-4; j_call: TRBJ2-1; clone_size: few; d_call: TRBD2; cdr3_aa: CASSIAGNSYNEQFF; cdr3_nt: TGTGCCAGCAGCATAGCGGGAAACTCCTACAATGAGCAGTTCTTC
cdr3_length: 13; v_call: TRBV7-9; j_call: TRBJ1-1; clone_size: few; d_call: NA; cdr3_aa: CASSFSENTEAFF; cdr3_nt: TGTGCCAGCAGCTTCTCAGAGAACACTGAAGCTTTCTTT
cdr3_length: 13; v_call: TRBV30; j_call: TRBJ1-1; clone_size: NA; d_call: NA; cdr3_aa: CAWSRSGLAEAFF; cdr3_nt: TGTGCCTGGAGTAGGTCGGGGTTGGCTGAAGCTTTCTTT
cdr3_length: 17; v_call: TRBV7-9; j_call: TRBJ2-7; clone_size: NA; d_call: NA; cdr3_aa: CASSLNLRGGRPYEQYF; cdr3_nt: TGTGCCAGCAGCTTAAACTTAAGGGGGGGACGCCCATACGAGCAGTACTTC
cdr3_length: 14; v_call: TRBV5-4; j_call: TRBJ2-2; clone_size: many; d_call: TRBD1; cdr3_aa: CASSWDRVTGELFF; cdr3_nt: TGTGCCAGCAGCTGGGACAGGGTGACCGGGGAGCTGTTTTTT
cdr3_length: 13; v_call: TRBV5-1; j_call: TRBJ2-7; clone_size: NA; d_call: TRBD1; cdr3_aa: CASSTGGSYEQYF; cdr3_nt: TGCGCCAGCTCGACAGGGGGGAGCTACGAGCAGTACTTC
cdr3_length: 14; v_call: TRBV5-4; j_call: TRBJ1-5; clone_size: NA; d_call: NA; cdr3_aa: CASSTDSTDQPQHF; cdr3_nt: TGTGCCAGCAGCACGGACAGTACAGATCAGCCCCAGCATTTT
cdr3_length: 15; v_call: TRBV28; j_call: TRBJ2-2; clone_size: NA; d_call: TRBD2; cdr3_aa: CASSLLLAGAGELFF; cdr3_nt: TGTGCCAGCAGTTTATTACTAGCGGGAGCCGGGGAGCTGTTTTTT
cdr3_length: 12; v_call: TRBV30; j_call: TRBJ2-2; clone_size: few; d_call: NA; cdr3_aa: CAWMTEAGELFF; cdr3_nt: TGTGCCTGGATGACAGAGGCCGGGGAGCTGTTTTTT
cdr3_length: 14; v_call: TRBV5-4; j_call: TRBJ1-2; clone_size: NA; d_call: TRBD1; cdr3_aa: CASSFPDRGLGYTF; cdr3_nt: TGTGCCAGCAGCTTCCCTGACAGGGGGCTCGGCTACACCTTC
cdr3_length: 10; v_call: TRBV20-1; j_call: TRBJ2-7; clone_size: few; d_call: NA; cdr3_aa: CSASGYEQYF; cdr3_nt: TGCAGTGCTTCAGGATACGAGCAGTACTTC
cdr3_length: 12; v_call: TRBV28; j_call: TRBJ1-2; clone_size: few; d_call: NA; cdr3_aa: CASSFKGDGYTF; cdr3_nt: TGTGCCAGCAGTTTCAAAGGGGATGGCTACACCTTC
cdr3_length: 15; v_call: TRBV7-2; j_call: TRBJ1-2; clone_size: few; d_call: TRBD1; cdr3_aa: CASSLSSTGNYGYTF; cdr3_nt: TGTGCCAGCAGCTTATCCTCGACAGGGAACTATGGCTACACCTTC
cdr3_length: 13; v_call: TRBV6-1; j_call: TRBJ2-1; clone_size: few; d_call: NA; cdr3_aa: CASSGDSWYEQFF; cdr3_nt: TGTGCCAGCAGTGGAGATAGCTGGTATGAGCAGTTCTTC
cdr3_length: 12; v_call: TRBV7-2; j_call: TRBJ2-7; clone_size: few; d_call: TRBD1; cdr3_aa: CASSSDRVEQYF; cdr3_nt: TGTGCCAGCAGCAGCGACAGGGTAGAGCAGTACTTC
cdr3_length: 13; v_call: TRBV5-1; j_call: TRBJ2-7; clone_size: few; d_call: NA; cdr3_aa: CASSAGEWREQYF; cdr3_nt: TGCGCCAGCAGCGCAGGGGAGTGGCGAGAGCAGTACTTC
cdr3_length: 15; v_call: TRBV5-1; j_call: TRBJ2-5; clone_size: NA; d_call: TRBD2; cdr3_aa: CASSRLAMLGETQYF; cdr3_nt: TGCGCCAGCTCGAGACTAGCGATGCTCGGGGAGACCCAGTACTTC
cdr3_length: 13; v_call: TRBV5-1; j_call: TRBJ1-1; clone_size: few; d_call: NA; cdr3_aa: CASSLKGGTEAFF; cdr3_nt: TGCGCCAGCAGCTTGAAAGGGGGCACTGAAGCTTTCTTT
cdr3_length: 17; v_call: TRBV5-1; j_call: TRBJ2-2; clone_size: few; d_call: TRBD1; cdr3_aa: CASSFPSTGVGAGELFF; cdr3_nt: TGCGCCAGCAGCTTCCCCTCTACAGGGGTTGGAGCCGGGGAGCTGTTTTTT
cdr3_length: 13; v_call: TRBV27; j_call: TRBJ2-1; clone_size: few; d_call: NA; cdr3_aa: CASSLFGGNEQFF; cdr3_nt: TGTGCCAGCAGTTTATTCGGCGGGAATGAGCAGTTCTTC
cdr3_length: 12; v_call: TRBV30; j_call: TRBJ2-2; clone_size: few; d_call: NA; cdr3_aa: CAWNRASGELFF; cdr3_nt: TGTGCCTGGAACAGGGCTAGCGGGGAGCTGTTTTTT
cdr3_length: 13; v_call: TRBV7-9; j_call: TRBJ1-4; clone_size: NA; d_call: NA; cdr3_aa: CASSPGGGLKLFF; cdr3_nt: TGTGCCAGCAGCCCCGGTGGGGGACTAAAACTGTTTTTT
cdr3_length: 13; v_call: TRBV6-1; j_call: TRBJ1-2; clone_size: NA; d_call: NA; cdr3_aa: CASRYRSWYGYTF; cdr3_nt: TGTGCCAGCAGATACAGGTCTTGGTATGGCTACACCTTC
cdr3_length: 13; v_call: TRBV15; j_call: TRBJ2-1; clone_size: NA; d_call: NA; cdr3_aa: CATSGLRDNEQFF; cdr3_nt: TGTGCCACCAGCGGCCTCCGGGACAATGAGCAGTTCTTC
cdr3_length: 16; v_call: TRBV5-4; j_call: TRBJ2-5; clone_size: NA; d_call: TRBD2; cdr3_aa: CASSPSKRERSWDQYF; cdr3_nt: TGTGCCAGCAGCCCCTCGAAGCGGGAGAGAAGTTGGGACCAGTACTTC
cdr3_length: 14; v_call: TRBV7-9; j_call: TRBJ2-7; clone_size: NA; d_call: TRBD2; cdr3_aa: CASSIGTSGHEQYF; cdr3_nt: TGTGCCAGCAGCATCGGGACTAGCGGCCACGAGCAGTACTTC
cdr3_length: 16; v_call: TRBV7-8; j_call: TRBJ2-7; clone_size: few; d_call: TRBD2; cdr3_aa: CASSTRTSGRLYEQYF; cdr3_nt: TGTGCCAGCAGCACGCGGACTAGCGGGAGGCTTTACGAGCAGTACTTC
cdr3_length: 10; v_call: TRBV29-1; j_call: TRBJ1-2; clone_size: few; d_call: NA; cdr3_aa: CSVREGGYTF; cdr3_nt: TGCAGCGTTCGGGAGGGCGGCTACACCTTC
cdr3_length: 19; v_call: TRBV5-5; j_call: TRBJ1-5; clone_size: few; d_call: TRBD1; cdr3_aa: CASSRLETGGSKSNQPQHF; cdr3_nt: TGTGCCAGCAGCAGGCTCGAGACAGGGGGCAGTAAGAGCAATCAGCCCCAGCATTTT